This TCR beta chain was documented in a study of spatial heterogeneity in lung cancer. This clonotype was recorded many times. The antigen is undetermined. The sample's time point: sample taken at primary tumor resection. Donors were 72 untreated early-stage non-small cell lung cancer patients. Without sorting, whole RNA was sequenced from tumor, nontumor lung or frozen PBMC. General study points: Counts that tracked tumor mutation counts were those of expanded intratumoral alpha and beta TCRs.

A unique molecular identifier was attached to every TCR cDNA molecule. One entry per CDR3 protein results from TCRdb running MiXCR on the 5' RACE reads. Altogether about 5,100 distinct CDR3 sequences are present, approximately 6.5% being singletons, with the ten largest covering about 18%. In germline, CDR1 is SGHRS, CDR2 YFSETQ. This CDR3 contains 15 residues. Trimming took off 7 bases at V and 6 bases at J, with 22 bases between the two ends. The specimen comprised lung tumor tissue, sampled at surgery. The chain is built from TRBV5-1 and TRBJ1-2; possible D gene TRBD1, 6 bases. The origin of this receptor is a male donor with early-stage non-small cell lung cancer. The CDR3 DNA reads as TGCGCCAGCGCACCAAATCCGGGGGCTTCGGATGGCTACACCTTC. It yields the protein CASAPNPGASDGYTF.